This T cell receptor beta chain was obtained from a study of spatial heterogeneity in lung cancer. Study details: The donors were 65 to 85 patients with non-small cell lung cancer that was early-stage and untreated.

At least ten counts were recorded for this clonotype. The germline V and J ends were trimmed by 7 bases and 4 bases, with 14 bases remaining between them. The CDR3 extends over 14 amino acids. Germline V lookup: CDR1 ENHRY, CDR2 SYGVKD. The time point was: blood at routine non-recurrence follow-up after resection. From the 5' RACE reads, TCRdb called clonotypes with MiXCR, one entry per CDR3 protein. The repertoire holds about 47,000 distinct CDR3 sequences, with 12% as singletons. Source: PBMCs, taken at follow-up. The source is a male donor with early-stage non-small cell lung cancer. J is TRBJ1-5 and V is TRBV10-3, with no clear D. The CDR3 reads CAITTDPRNQPQHF. CDR3 sequence (DNA): TGTGCCATCACGACGGATCCAAGGAATCAGCCCCAGCATTTT.